This record looks at one TCR beta chain sequence and its context. Its matching antigen is unknown. Profiling relied on immunoSEQ multiplex PCR, and the TCRdb table lists in-frame clones only, not all of them. The profile shows 25,000 to 35,000 clones, roughly 94% of them singletons. This specimen belongs to a study of PD-1 blockade in classical Hodgkin lymphoma. Study observations and caveats: Possible causes of repertoire differences, disease activity or prior therapy, remain undefined. Reports described newly diagnosed patients as having lower baseline TCR diversity than healthy donors.

Time point reported: newly diagnosed, previously untreated cHL patient sample. A comparison was provided by newly diagnosed, untreated classical Hodgkin lymphoma PBMCs. The V and J ends lost 5 bases and 7 bases, in that order; junction bases with no gene match: 7. Germline CDR1 reads SNHLY; CDR2 reads FYNNEI. The CDR3 runs to 14 residues. This chain links TRBV2 with TRBJ1-5; 8 bases align to TRBD1. This clonotype was sampled from a human donor with classical Hodgkin lymphoma. Material for sequencing was peripheral blood mononuclear cells (PBMCs). CDR3 sequence reads: CASSQDRAWQPQHF. CDR3 bases: TGTGCCAGCAGTCAGGACAGGGCGTGGCAGCCCCAGCATTTT.